These 24 T cell receptor beta chains were sequenced from one sample in a study of OX40 agonist ivuxolimab in advanced cancers. Assay: immunoSEQ multiplex PCR; the TCRdb copy retains only in-frame clones and omits some. The table records roughly 70,000 clones, roughly 90% of them present only once. The sequences come from CD4+ or CD8+ T cells sorted from blood, collected in a trial of the OX40 agonist ivuxolimab. These receptors were collected from an adult with an advanced solid tumor such as melanoma, head and neck, liver or kidney cancer.

The rearrangement joins TRBV5-1 to TRBJ2-2; D is undetermined. The CDR3 extends over 15 amino acids. V was cut by 1 base and J by 1 base, with 8 bases left in between. Germline V gene data show CDR1 as SGHRS and CDR2 as YFSETQ. As DNA, the CDR3 is TGCGCCAGCAGCTTGACGACGGTGAACACCGGGGAGCTGTTTTTT. The encoded protein is CASSLTTVNTGELFF.

This chain joins TRBV27 and TRBJ1-6, with D maybe TRBD1 (6 bases). The V gene lost 3 bases and the J gene lost 13 bases, with 16 bases spanning the gap. This CDR3 has 14 residues. Germline V gives CDR1 MNHEY, CDR2 SMNVEV (reference sequence). Written as DNA, the CDR3 is TGTGCCAGCAGTTTCTTGGGGGGGCGCATCCCCCTCCACTTT. Translation gives CASSFLGGRIPLHF.

This clone was picked up a small number of times. A junction end diverges from the germline sequence, so it may reflect a read error. The V and J genes are TRBV29-1 and TRBJ2-5, with D possibly being TRBD2 (6 bases). This CDR3 contains 12 residues. Germline assignment: CDR1 SQVTM and CDR2 ANQGSEA. In nucleotides, the CDR3 is TGCAGCGTTGAAGATCCGGGACTTCCACCTCACTTC. Translation gives CSVEDPGLPPHF.

There are a few counts of this clone. The V gene is TRBV30, the J gene TRBJ1-2; 7 nucleotides align to TRBD1. V gave up 2 bases and J gave up 3 bases; unmatched junction bases: 3. This CDR3 region has 13 residues. The germline gives CDR1 GTSNPN, CDR2 SVGIG (reference sequence). CDR3 residues: CAWSRGTDYGYTF. CDR3 DNA sequence: TGTGCCTGGAGTCGCGGGACAGACTATGGCTACACCTTC.

This clone has a handful of counts. V usage is TRBV5-4 and J usage is TRBJ2-4; no firm D call. The ends were cut back, 1 base at V and 5 bases at J, with 10 bases in the middle. The CDR3 sequence is 14 residues long. The germline V gene encodes CDR1 SGHNT and CDR2 YYREEE (reference sequence). In DNA, the CDR3 is TGTGCCAGCAGCTTGTTCTGGGCCCAAAACATTCAGTACTTC. Translating it yields CASSLFWAQNIQYF.

A single count supports this clone. The J gene is TRBJ1-2, the V gene TRBV28; D is possibly TRBD1 (6 bases). With 5 bases removed from V and 3 bases from J, the gap between germline ends came to 10 bases. Germline V gene data show CDR1 as MDHEN and CDR2 as SYDVKM. This CDR3 is built from 13 residues. As DNA, the CDR3 is TGTGCCAGCAGTGAGGGGGAAGACTATGGCTACACCTTC. This gives the protein CASSEGEDYGYTF.

This clone was recorded only once. The chain uses TRBV21-1 and TRBJ2-7. TRBV21-1 is a recognized pseudogene. This CDR3 spans 16 amino acids. This CDR3 is CASSKYSPGPRHEQYF. CDR3 DNA sequence: TGTGCCAGCAGCAAATATAGCCCGGGACCGCGTCACGAGCAGTACTTC.

This chain joins TRBV19 and TRBJ2-3; 7 positions match TRBD2. The CDR3 length is 13 residues. The ends lost 9 bases at V and 1 base at J; junction bases unmatched: 4. CDR1 and CDR2 from the germline V gene are LNHDA and SQIVND (reference sequence). CDR3: CASQRDGTDTQYF. The CDR3 DNA sequence: TGTGCCAGCCAGCGGGACGGCACAGATACGCAGTATTTT.

The chain employs TRBV27 and TRBJ2-7; D perhaps matches TRBD2 (6 bases). CDR1 and CDR2 (germline): MNHEY, SMNVEV (reference sequence). Trimming stripped 5 bases from V and 0 bases from J, with 11 bases between. The CDR3 has 14 amino acids. CDR3 loop: CASSPLGGSYEQYF. The CDR3 bases are TGTGCCAGCAGTCCATTGGGAGGCTCCTACGAGCAGTACTTC.

The genes are TRBV10-1 and TRBJ2-1; D is tentatively TRBD1 or TRBD2 (7 bases each). Trimming pared 4 bases from V and 7 bases from J, leaving 17 bases between. This CDR3 is built from 15 residues. The germline V gene encodes CDR1 WNHNN and CDR2 SYGVQD (reference sequence). The CDR3, as DNA: TGCGCCAGCAGTGGGGAGGGGGCTAGCTCAAATGAGCAGTTCTTC. It codes for CASSGEGASSNEQFF.

The rearrangement uses TRBV5-1 and TRBJ2-5; 8 positions match TRBD1. Germline trimming cut 3 bases from V and 6 bases from J; bases unmatched to any gene: 13. This CDR3 spans 16 amino acids. Germline V gene data show CDR1 as SGHRS and CDR2 as YFSETQ. Written as DNA, the CDR3 is TGCGCCAGCAGCTATACGAGGACAGGGTCTGGGCAGACCCAGTACTTC. It is translated as CASSYTRTGSGQTQYF.

The V and J genes are TRBV4-3 and TRBJ2-1; D is unresolved. The CDR3 consists of 15 residues. V lost 4 bases and J lost 9, with 19 bases in between. Germline lookup yields CDR1 LGHNA and CDR2 YSLEER. CDR3 amino acids: CASSPTPGSEFEQFF. CDR3 coding DNA: TGCGCCAGCAGCCCGACCCCGGGCTCGGAATTTGAGCAGTTCTTC.

J is TRBJ2-5 and V is TRBV14; D is unresolved. Germline V gene sequence: CDR1 SGHDN, CDR2 FVKESK. The CDR3 length is 17 residues. Trimming cost V 2 bases and J 0 bases, with 16 bases left between them. CDR3 protein: CASSQLESLSYQETQYF. In DNA form, the CDR3 reads TGTGCCAGCAGCCAATTGGAGAGCTTATCGTACCAAGAGACCCAGTACTTC.

V is TRBV11-2 and J is TRBJ2-3; 8 positions match TRBD1. Trimming removed 9 bases from V and 1 base from J; junction bases left unmatched: 6. Per germline, CDR1 SGHAT and CDR2 FQNNGV. CDR3 size: 14 residues. The CDR3 spells CASKTGAGTDTQYF. The CDR3 DNA sequence: TGTGCCAGTAAGACAGGGGCCGGCACAGATACGCAGTATTTT.

The chain is built from TRBV7-3 and TRBJ2-2; perhaps TRBD1 as D (5 bases). V lost 5 bases and J lost 7, with 23 bases in between. CDR1 and CDR2 (germline): SGHTA, FQGTGA. The CDR3 runs 17 residues. CDR3 amino acids: CASSPYPGIPNRGELFF. In DNA form, the CDR3 reads TGTGCCAGCAGCCCCTACCCAGGGATCCCTAATCGCGGGGAGCTGTTTTTT.

The V call is TRBV5-6, the J call TRBJ2-2; 9 bases match TRBD1. J gave up 0 bases and V 4 bases, and 4 bases lay outside the gene matches. CDR1 is SGHDT, CDR2 YYEEEE, per germline. This CDR3 has 16 residues. The chain's CDR3 is CASSKGTGTNTGELFF. The CDR3 coding sequence is TGTGCCAGCAGCAAGGGGACAGGGACGAACACCGGGGAGCTGTTTTTT.

The rearrangement uses TRBV19 and TRBJ1-2; D gene uncertain. The length of the CDR3 is 14 residues. The V gene's germline CDR1 is LNHDA and CDR2 SQIVND (reference sequence). V was shortened by 1 base and J by 4 bases, with 10 bases between the two germline ends. The chain's CDR3 is CASSIVGRPYGYTF. The CDR3 coding sequence is TGTGCCAGTAGTATAGTGGGCAGGCCCTATGGCTACACCTTC.

The chain has TRBV15 and TRBJ2-7; 8 nucleotides align to TRBD2. After removal of 1 base from V and 5 bases from J, the junction contained 10 bases not matched to a gene. This CDR3 is built from 16 residues. Germline values: CDR1 LNHNV, CDR2 YYDKDF (reference sequence). CDR3 protein: CATSRVRETSVNEQYF. The DNA for the CDR3 is TGTGCCACCAGCAGAGTACGAGAGACTAGCGTTAACGAGCAGTACTTC.

This sequence joins TRBV11-2 and TRBJ1-2; 8 positions agree with TRBD1. Germline V lookup: CDR1 SGHAT, CDR2 FQNNGV. There are 14 residues in the CDR3. After removal of 1 base from V and 8 bases from J, the junction contained 6 bases not matched to a gene. CDR3 region: CASSLAGQGTGYTF. DNA for the CDR3: TGTGCCAGCAGCTTAGCCGGACAGGGAACAGGCTACACCTTC.

The CDR3 region has the DNA TGTGCCAGCAATTATGGTGGGGAAAAACTGTTTTTT. Protein: CASNYGGEKLFF. The rearrangement joins TRBV28 to TRBJ1-4; no firm D call. The V end was cut by 7 bases, the J end by 8 bases, with 11 bases between. The CDR3 sequence is 12 residues long. CDR1 is MDHEN, CDR2 SYDVKM, per germline.

This clone was detected only once. The rearrangement joins TRBV27 to TRBJ2-2, with D possibly matching TRBD2 (5 bases). The CDR3 totals 14 residues. Per the germline V gene, CDR1 is MNHEY and CDR2 is SMNVEV (reference sequence). Trimming cost V 2 bases and J 7 bases, with 11 bases left between them. The CDR3 reads CASSLRGSGGELFF. CDR3 DNA: TGTGCCAGCAGTTTAAGAGGGAGCGGCGGGGAGCTGTTTTTT.

V usage is TRBV29-1 and J usage is TRBJ2-5; 7 nucleotides line up with TRBD2. This CDR3 region has 13 residues. Germline V CDR1 and CDR2: SQVTM, ANQGSEA. After removal of 4 bases from V and 5 bases from J, the junction contained 7 bases not matched to a gene. CDR3 nucleotides: TGCAGCGTTGGGGGCGGGAGCGGGGAGACCCAGTACTTC. Translation gives CSVGGGSGETQYF.

The gene calls are TRBV6-1 and TRBJ1-3, with D maybe TRBD1 (5 bases). V gave up 11 bases and J gave up 3 bases, with 11 bases separating them. CDR1 MNHNS and CDR2 SASEGT come from the germline V gene. This CDR3 is built from 12 residues. As DNA, the CDR3 is TGTGCCTGCCAGGGAGATGGAAACACCATATATTTT. Translating it yields CACQGDGNTIYF.

The CDR3 DNA reads as TGCGCCAGCAGCTTACAGGTGAGCTCCTACGAGCAGTACTTC. Amino acids: CASSLQVSSYEQYF. The chain employs TRBV5-1 and TRBJ2-7; a possible D gene is TRBD1 (5 bases). The V and J ends lost 2 bases and 0 bases respectively, with 9 bases between them. The CDR3 length is 14 residues. Germline assignment: CDR1 SGHRS and CDR2 YFSETQ.